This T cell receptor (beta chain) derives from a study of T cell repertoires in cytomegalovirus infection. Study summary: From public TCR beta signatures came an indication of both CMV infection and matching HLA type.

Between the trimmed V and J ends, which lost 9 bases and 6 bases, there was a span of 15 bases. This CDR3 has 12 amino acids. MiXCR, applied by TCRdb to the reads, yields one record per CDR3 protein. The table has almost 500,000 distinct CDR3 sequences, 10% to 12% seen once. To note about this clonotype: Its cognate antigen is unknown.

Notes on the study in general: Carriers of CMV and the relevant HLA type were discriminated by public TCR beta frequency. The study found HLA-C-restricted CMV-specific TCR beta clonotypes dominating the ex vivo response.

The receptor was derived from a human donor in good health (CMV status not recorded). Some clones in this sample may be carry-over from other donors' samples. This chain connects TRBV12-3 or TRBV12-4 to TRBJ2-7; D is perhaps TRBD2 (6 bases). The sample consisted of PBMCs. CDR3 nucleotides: TGTGCCAGTTCCCTACCGGAGGGCGAGCAGTACTTC. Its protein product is CASSLPEGEQYF.